This TCR beta chain was recovered during a study of beta chain features in type 1 diabetes. There are a few counts of this clone. Its antigen is as yet unknown. V was trimmed by 4 bases and J by 5 bases, leaving 6 bases between them. This CDR3 region has 11 residues. The germline V gene has CDR1 SGHDT and CDR2 YYEEEE. Sorted CD4+ subsets: naive, central memory, regulatory, stem cell-like memory (CD45RO/CCR7/CD25/CD127/CD95/CD27 panel). Findings and limits, study-wide: TCRB CDR3s from Type 1 diabetes patients were moderately but significantly shorter in all four CD4+ subsets. The naive, central memory and Treg TCRB repertoires showed an apparent similarity that was greater among patients than among healthy donors.

The study reverse transcribed the entire isolated RNA, so it sequenced expressed TCRB transcripts. Some clones are missing from TCRdb's copy, which holds only in-frame ones; the method was immunoSEQ multiplex PCR. The sample shows 250,000 to 300,000 clones, 8% of them seen only once. The TCR sequence derives from a woman in her late teens or twenties in good health. The chain is built from TRBV5-6 and TRBJ1-2; no reliable D call. The sample was central memory CD4+ T cells from blood. DNA for the CDR3: TGTGCCAGCAGCGCCCGATATGGCTACACCTTC. Translated: CASSARYGYTF.